Sequencing of this T cell receptor (beta chain) was carried out in a study of blood T cell repertoires in COVID-19. Across the study: The analysed material was cDNA or gDNA that came from T cells, B-cell-depleted T cells, or PBMCs.

The CDR3 has 16 amino acids. The V end lost 2 bases, the J end lost 8 bases, and 19 bases lay between the germline ends. Germline V lookup: CDR1 SEHNR, CDR2 FQNEAQ (reference sequence). Seattle's cohort entered during active infection and was followed longitudinally. Sequencing was performed with immunoSEQ multiplex PCR; in TCRdb, only in-frame clones are kept and a portion is missing. The table records 150,000 to 200,000 clones, around 82% of them present only once. Sequencing used peripheral blood. The receptor comes from a woman aged 40 to 49 with COVID-19, enrolled during active disease. This chain joins TRBV7-9 and TRBJ2-1, with D maybe TRBD2 (5 bases). DNA of the CDR3: TGTGCCAGCAGCTTACATGTGGGAGCCTCCCGAGATGAGCAGTTCTTC. Translating it yields CASSLHVGASRDEQFF.